This T cell receptor (beta chain) stems from a study of neurological immune-mediated disorders. This CDR3 is built from 14 residues. From germline, CDR1 is SGHRS and CDR2 YFSETQ. With 3 bases clipped from V and 6 bases from J, the junction kept 8 bases outside the gene matches. This clonotype has ten or more counts. Every sequencing run produced over 160 million TCR-beta sequences that came from 15-18 subjects. TCRdb reprocessed the 5' RACE reads via MiXCR and lists one record per CDR3 protein. Found here are roughly 25,000 distinct CDR3 sequences, over 5.5% of them singletons; the top ten hold around 5%. Source material was 2 million unsorted PBMCs, stored at -80 °C in RNAlater.

This clonotype was obtained from a woman in her 40s in good health. This sequence joins TRBV5-1 and TRBJ2-7, with 8 bases identical to TRBD1. Source material: PBMCs. CDR3 residues: CASSSGQGLGEQYF. CDR3 nucleotides: TGCGCCAGCAGCTCCGGACAGGGTTTGGGCGAGCAGTACTTC.